The source of this TCR beta chain is a study of vaccination and CD4 T cells after COVID-19. Regarding this clonotype: The antigen remains undetermined.

The sample's treatment: approximately 10-day PBMC culture with coronavirus spike peptide pools or control peptides (ViraFEST assay). Study-wide results and caveats: Counts of SARS-CoV-2-reactive clonotypes had a median that went from approximately 21 to 38, a nonsignificant change.

The V segment lost 2 bases and the J segment 2 bases; nucleotides outside the gene matches: 4. CDR1 and CDR2 (germline): WNHNN, SYGVQD (reference sequence). The CDR3 has 16 residues. Cultured CD4+ T cells had their DNA profiled by the Oncomine TCR Beta short-read assay. TCRdb independently ran MiXCR on the PCR reads; one entry per CDR3 protein. Of roughly 15,000 distinct CDR3 sequences listed, 40% to 55% are singletons. The chain combines TRBV10-1 with TRBJ2-3, with 10 bases identical to TRBD2. This sample comprised CD4+ T cells from blood, cultured in vitro, obtained before SARS-CoV-2 vaccination. This receptor was taken from a human donor who received a COVID-19 vaccine. Here the CDR3 DNA reads TGCGCCAGCAGTGAGACTAGCGGGGAGAACACAGATACGCAGTATTTT. It specifies CASSETSGENTDTQYF.